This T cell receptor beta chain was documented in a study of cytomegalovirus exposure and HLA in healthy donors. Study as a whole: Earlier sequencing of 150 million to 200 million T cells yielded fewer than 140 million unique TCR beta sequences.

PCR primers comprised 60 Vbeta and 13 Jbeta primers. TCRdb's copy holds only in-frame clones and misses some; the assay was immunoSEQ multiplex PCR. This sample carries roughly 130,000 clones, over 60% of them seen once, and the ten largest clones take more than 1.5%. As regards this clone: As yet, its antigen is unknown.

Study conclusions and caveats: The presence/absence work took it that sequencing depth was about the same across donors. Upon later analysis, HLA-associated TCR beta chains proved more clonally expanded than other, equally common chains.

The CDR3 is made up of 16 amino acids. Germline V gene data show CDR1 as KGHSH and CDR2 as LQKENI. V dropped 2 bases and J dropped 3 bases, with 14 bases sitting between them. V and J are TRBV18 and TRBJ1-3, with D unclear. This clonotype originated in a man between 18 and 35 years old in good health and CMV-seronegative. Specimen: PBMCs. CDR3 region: CASSPSGPPHGNTIYF. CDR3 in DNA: TGTGCCAGCTCACCAAGCGGGCCCCCACATGGAAACACCATATATTTT.